Below are 5 T cell receptor beta chains sequenced from a single sample in a study of blood T cell repertoires in COVID-19. The protocol was immunoSEQ multiplex PCR, while the TCRdb copy is restricted to in-frame clones and leaves out a portion. The table records about 230,000 clones, roughly 81% of them present only once. The specimen was peripheral blood. The source of these receptors is a man aged 35-49 years with acute or convalescent COVID-19.

The V and J genes are TRBV9 and TRBJ1-2, with 7 positions matching TRBD1. CDR1 and CDR2 (germline): SGDLS, YYNGEE. The V gene end was trimmed by 3 bases and the J gene end by 5 bases; junction bases not matched to a gene: 13. CDR3 length: 16 residues. CDR3 nucleotide sequence: TGTGCCAGCAGCGGAACGGGAGACAGGGAACCGTATGGCTACACCTTC. Its protein product is CASSGTGDREPYGYTF.

A single count supports this clone. The V call is TRBV12-3 or TRBV12-4, the J call TRBJ2-2; unclear D gene. The germline V and J ends were trimmed by 2 bases and 5 bases, with 6 bases remaining between them. The length of the CDR3 is 13 residues. The CDR3: CASSLLRTGELFF. The DNA for the CDR3 is TGTGCCAGCAGTTTACTGAGAACCGGGGAGCTGTTTTTT.

This chain links TRBV18 with TRBJ2-2; possibly TRBD1 for D (5 bases). Per germline, CDR1 KGHSH and CDR2 LQKENI. The CDR3 contains 16 residues. V was cut by 3 bases and J by 1 base, with 12 bases left in between. The CDR3 coding sequence is TGTGCCAGCTCACCCCAGGGAATAGGGAACACCGGGGAGCTGTTTTTT. This gives the protein CASSPQGIGNTGELFF.

This clone is a singleton in its sample. The V and J genes are TRBV6-6 and TRBJ2-5; TRBD1 is a possible D gene (6 bases). Germline V gene sequence: CDR1 MNHNY, CDR2 SVGAGI (reference sequence). CDR3 length: 16 residues. Trimming cost V 4 bases and J 2 bases, with 17 bases left between them. CDR3 protein: CASSLSRDTRQETQYF. CDR3 bases: TGTGCCAGCAGTTTGTCCCGGGACACAAGACAAGAGACCCAGTACTTC.

Details on this clone: At one end, the junction sequence differs from germline, possibly due to a read error. The chain has TRBV6-6 and TRBJ1-3; no clear D gene. Per germline, CDR1 MNHNY and CDR2 SVGAGI (reference sequence). This CDR3 is 16 amino acids long. This CDR3 reads CASIYGRGVAGNTIYF. For the CDR3, the DNA is TGTGCCAGCATTTACGGCAGAGGTGTCGCTGGAAACACCATATATTTT.